The TCR beta chain under discussion was sequenced for a study of blood T cell repertoires in COVID-19. About the research overall: Both acute and convalescent COVID-19 samples were obtained from the United States, Italy and Spain. PBMCs, B-cell-depleted T cells, or T cells provided the cDNA or gDNA that made up the material.

Germline values: CDR1 LGHDT, CDR2 YNNKEL (reference sequence). The CDR3 is 16 residues long. The trim removed 3 bases at V and 8 bases at J, leaving 11 bases unmatched. The authors' processing: Amplification of reference gene primers provided the estimated nucleated cell counts. Sequenced by immunoSEQ multiplex PCR; TCRdb stores in-frame clones only, minus some. V and J calls and clone size are given by that table; D and trimming were obtained from the DNA. The table records roughly 250,000 clones, approximately 79% of them present only once. Sequenced sample: peripheral blood. The chain is built from TRBV3-1 (or the pseudogene TRBV3-2) and TRBJ1-2; TRBD1 agrees at 11 bases. The clonotype was recovered from a woman older than 75 with active or convalescent COVID-19. CDR3: CASSQGTGGALGGYTF. The CDR3 DNA follows: TGTGCCAGCAGCCAGGGGACAGGGGGTGCCCTTGGGGGCTACACCTTC.